These 13 T cell receptor beta chains were all obtained from the same sample, sequenced in a study of OX40 agonist ivuxolimab in advanced cancers. Clones were read by immunoSEQ multiplex PCR, and TCRdb kept only the in-frame ones, dropping some. Here the sample spans just under 60,000 clones, roughly nine tenths being singletons. This specimen consisted of CD4+ or CD8+ T cells sorted from blood, obtained in a trial of the OX40 agonist ivuxolimab. The receptors were gathered from an adult with an advanced solid tumor such as melanoma, head and neck, liver or kidney cancer.

The chain has TRBV6-5 and TRBJ1-1; 8 positions match TRBD1. The junction had 3 bases not matched to a gene; V was cut back by 5 bases and J by 4 bases. Looked up from germline, CDR1 is MNHEY and CDR2 is SVGAGI. The CDR3 covers 13 residues. In nucleotides, the CDR3 is TGTGCCAGCAGTGCACAGGGGGGCACTGAAGCTTTCTTT. Protein sequence: CASSAQGGTEAFF.

The chain recombines TRBV2 with TRBJ2-3, with 11 bases aligning to TRBD2. The V gene end was trimmed by 7 bases and the J gene end by 4 bases; junction bases not matched to a gene: 7. Germline CDR1 and CDR2: SNHLY and FYNNEI. The CDR3 loop spans 15 amino acids. The DNA of the CDR3 is TGTGCCAGCATACCCACTAGCGGGAGTTCAGATACGCAGTATTTT. This encodes CASIPTSGSSDTQYF.

J is TRBJ2-7 and V is TRBV5-6; 12 bases map to TRBD1. The germline V gene has CDR1 SGHDT and CDR2 YYEEEE. Trimming removed 3 bases from V and 5 bases from J; junction bases left unmatched: 6. The CDR3 has 15 amino acids. Here the CDR3 DNA reads TGTGCCAGCAGCTGGGGGGACAGGGGGCCTGACGAGCAGTACTTC. It codes for CASSWGDRGPDEQYF.

The gene calls are TRBV6-5 and TRBJ2-4; no clear D. This CDR3 region has 12 residues. Trimming took 6 bases from V and 6 from J, leaving 9 bases between them. Germline assignment: CDR1 MNHEY and CDR2 SVGAGI. The CDR3 here is CASSDDLNIQYF. CDR3 DNA sequence: TGTGCCAGCAGCGACGACTTAAACATTCAGTACTTC.

The chain joins TRBV27 to TRBJ2-5, with 8 bases that match TRBD1. Germline assignment: CDR1 MNHEY and CDR2 SMNVEV (reference sequence). This CDR3 is built from 15 residues. J was trimmed by 4 bases and V by 1 base; bases with no gene match: 5. This CDR3 reads CASSLLQGAGETQYF. The CDR3 nucleotides are TGTGCCAGCAGTTTATTGCAGGGGGCGGGAGAGACCCAGTACTTC.

J is TRBJ2-3 and V is TRBV7-6, with 11 bases identical to TRBD2. The CDR3 is 15 amino acids. V dropped 7 bases and J dropped 3; count of bases not matched to a gene: 6. The V gene's germline CDR1 is SGHVS and CDR2 FNYEAQ. As DNA, the CDR3 is TGTGCCAGCACCGCGACTAGCGGGATTACAGATACGCAGTATTTT. It is translated as CASTATSGITDTQYF.

The gene calls are TRBV5-5 and TRBJ1-1, with D maybe TRBD1 (6 bases). The CDR3 runs 13 residues. Trimming stripped 5 bases from V and 1 base from J, with 9 bases between. Looked up from germline, CDR1 is SGHKS and CDR2 is YYEKEE (reference sequence). The CDR3 DNA reads TGTGCCAGCAGTTGGGGACAGAACACTGAAGCTTTCTTT. Its translation is CASSWGQNTEAFF.

This rearrangement joins TRBV19 to TRBJ2-7, with 8 positions matching TRBD2. The CDR3 is 15 amino acids. V trimming: 6 bases; J trimming: 2 bases; junction bases outside the gene matches: 9. Germline CDR1 and CDR2: LNHDA and SQIVND (reference sequence). The chain's CDR3 is CASRLTSDDPYEQYF. The CDR3 bases are TGTGCCAGTAGGCTGACTAGCGACGACCCCTACGAGCAGTACTTC.

This sequence joins TRBV7-8 and TRBJ2-1; D might be TRBD2 (6 bases). Germline assignment: CDR1 SGHVS and CDR2 FQNEAQ. The CDR3 is 16 residues long. V lost 5 bases and J 3 bases, leaving 17 bases between the germline ends. The CDR3 DNA sequence: TGTGCCAGCAGCCCCTTGGCTGGAGGGAGCTACAATGAGCAGTTCTTC. This codes for CASSPLAGGSYNEQFF.

CDR3 DNA sequence: TGTGCCAGCAGTTTCCGTGGGGAGGCCTATGGCTACACCTTC. Encoded protein: CASSFRGEAYGYTF. The chain combines TRBV28 with TRBJ1-2; D call uncertain. Per the germline V gene, CDR1 is MDHEN and CDR2 is SYDVKM. The length of the CDR3 is 14 residues. Trimming took off 3 bases at V and 4 bases at J, with 12 bases between the two ends.

This sequence joins TRBV9 and TRBJ2-5; D is ambiguous. V gave up 0 bases and J gave up 2 bases, with 8 bases separating them. The CDR3 consists of 14 residues. Looked up from germline, CDR1 is SGDLS and CDR2 is YYNGEE. CDR3: CASSVGSRQETQYF. For the CDR3, the DNA is TGTGCCAGCAGCGTAGGGAGCAGACAAGAGACCCAGTACTTC.

The chain is built from TRBV29-1 and TRBJ2-1; D perhaps matches TRBD2 (7 bases). Germline V CDR1 and CDR2: SQVTM, ANQGSEA. The CDR3 sequence is 15 residues long. Trimming removed 5 bases at V and 4 bases at J, with 18 bases between. The chain's CDR3 is CSVLGGASGYNEQFF. CDR3 DNA: TGCAGCGTTCTTGGGGGGGCTAGCGGATACAATGAGCAGTTCTTC.

V and J are TRBV28 and TRBJ2-5; 10 bases map to TRBD1. This CDR3 spans 16 amino acids. Germline CDR1 and CDR2: MDHEN and SYDVKM. With V trimmed by 5 bases and J by 7 bases, 13 bases remained unmatched. This chain's CDR3 is CASSPEDRGRRWTQYF. As DNA, the CDR3 is TGTGCCAGCAGTCCCGAAGACAGGGGGCGCAGGTGGACCCAGTACTTC.